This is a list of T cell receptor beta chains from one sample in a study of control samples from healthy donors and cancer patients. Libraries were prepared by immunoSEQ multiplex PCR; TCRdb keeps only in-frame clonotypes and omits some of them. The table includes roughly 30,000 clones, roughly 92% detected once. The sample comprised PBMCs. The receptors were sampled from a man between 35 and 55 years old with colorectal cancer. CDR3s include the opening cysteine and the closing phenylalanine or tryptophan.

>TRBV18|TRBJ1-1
CASSPSARRGEAFF
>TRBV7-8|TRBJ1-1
CASSLLGGATEAFF
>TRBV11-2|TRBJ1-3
CASSLDVVPGNTIYF
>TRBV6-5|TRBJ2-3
CASRAWGGSTDTQYF
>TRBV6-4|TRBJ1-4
CASSAPLANATNEKLFF
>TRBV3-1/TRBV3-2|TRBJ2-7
CASSRQSSYEQYF
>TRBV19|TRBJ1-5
CASSVPYQPQHF
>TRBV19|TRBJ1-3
CASEQGYRVGNTIYF
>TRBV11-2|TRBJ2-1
CASSPGGRGIYNEQFF
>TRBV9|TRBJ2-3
CASSVQGAADTQYF